A selection of T cell receptor beta chains follows, all from one sample in a study of blood T cell repertoires in COVID-19. TCRdb keeps only in-frame clones here, not all; method: immunoSEQ multiplex PCR. The sample gives about 130,000 clones, approximately 80% of which show up once; about 40% is in the top ten. The material sequenced was peripheral blood. The receptors shown here come from a man between 35 and 55 years old with active or convalescent COVID-19. Both conserved end residues are part of each CDR3. The D gene is left open where the match is weak. Where a row states a size, it is once, few, many or the class of an expanded clone; other rows omit it.

V gene,clone size,CDR3 length,J gene,D gene,CDR3 DNA,CDR3 protein
TRBV9,few,15,TRBJ2-1,.,TGTGCCAGCAACCGCAACCCCGGGAGTTCAGATGAGCAGTTCTTC,CASNRNPGSSDEQFF
TRBV5-1,.,16,TRBJ2-2,.,TGCGCCAGCAGCCCTGGGGGGACGGCGAACACCGGGGAGCTGTTTTTT,CASSPGGTANTGELFF
TRBV6-6,.,14,TRBJ1-6,.,TGTGCCAGCAGTACGGAGGGAAGGGTTTCACCCCTCCACTTT,CASSTEGRVSPLHF
TRBV5-1,.,15,TRBJ2-1,.,TGCGCCAGCAGCTCTACAGGGAAACTTCGCAATGAGCAGTTCTTC,CASSSTGKLRNEQFF
TRBV7-2,.,14,TRBJ2-2,.,TGTGCCAGCAGCTTATTTAGTAACACCGGGGAGCTGTTTTTT,CASSLFSNTGELFF
TRBV27,.,16,TRBJ2-1,.,TGTGCCAGCAGTGCTACAGGGGACTTATCCTACAATGAGCAGTTCTTC,CASSATGDLSYNEQFF
TRBV2,.,16,TRBJ2-2,TRBD2,TGTGCCAGCAGTTTCACTAGCGGCGGCAAGGCCGGGGAGCTGTTTTTT,CASSFTSGGKAGELFF
TRBV7-6,.,13,TRBJ2-1,TRBD1,TGTGCCAGCAGCTCGAACAGGGGAGATGAGCAGTTCTTC,CASSSNRGDEQFF
TRBV30,.,16,TRBJ2-7,TRBD2,TGTGCCTGGAGTGTAGGGCGGCGGGAGGTAACCTACGAGCAGTACTTC,CAWSVGRREVTYEQYF
TRBV29-1,.,12,TRBJ1-1,TRBD1,TGCAGCGTTGTGACAGGGGGCACTGAAGCTTTCTTT,CSVVTGGTEAFF
TRBV6-5,.,11,TRBJ2-7,.,TGTGCCAGCCGCTACGCCTACGAGCAGTACTTC,CASRYAYEQYF
TRBV5-4,.,15,TRBJ1-1,TRBD1,TGTGCCAGCAGCTTCGGGACAGGGAGTGACACTGAAGCTTTCTTT,CASSFGTGSDTEAFF
TRBV14,.,15,TRBJ2-1,.,TGTGCCAGCAGCCAAGCGAACAGGGTCAGCAATGAGCAGTTCTTC,CASSQANRVSNEQFF
TRBV10-2,.,14,TRBJ1-5,.,TGCGCCAGCACAGGAGGTCGGAAGAATCAGCCCCAGCATTTT,CASTGGRKNQPQHF
TRBV5-5,few,14,TRBJ1-6,TRBD1,TGTGCCAGCAGCGCCGGACAGGTTGCCTCACCCCTCCACTTT,CASSAGQVASPLHF
TRBV6-2/TRBV6-3,few,15,TRBJ2-1,TRBD2,TGTGCCAGCAGTACCTTAGCGGGGGATTACAATGAGCAGTTCTTC,CASSTLAGDYNEQFF
TRBV30,.,12,TRBJ1-2,.,TGTGCCTGGAGTTCGGGGAACTATGGCTACACCTTC,CAWSSGNYGYTF
TRBV18,.,16,TRBJ1-3,.,TGTGCCAGCTCGCCGCCGCGACAGACCTCTGGAAACACCATATATTTT,CASSPPRQTSGNTIYF
TRBV29-1,.,12,TRBJ1-1,.,TGCAGCGTTGGGCAGGGTGGGACTGAAGCTTTCTTT,CSVGQGGTEAFF
TRBV24-1,.,16,TRBJ2-6,TRBD2,TGTGCCACCTCTCGGGCGGGAGGGACTGGGGCCAACGTCCTGACTTTC,CATSRAGGTGANVLTF
TRBV19,.,16,TRBJ2-2,TRBD1,TGTGCCAGTAGTATTCAGGGGGCCTTAAACACCGGGGAGCTGTTTTTT,CASSIQGALNTGELFF
TRBV28,.,15,TRBJ1-2,TRBD1,TGTGCCAGCAGTTTATTACCGGGACAGGGGAATGGCTACACCTTC,CASSLLPGQGNGYTF
TRBV19,once,13,TRBJ1-2,.,TGTGCCACCACAAGAAGACAGGCGGATGGCTACACCTTC,CATTRRQADGYTF
TRBV18,.,16,TRBJ2-7,TRBD1,TGTGCCAGCTCACCCCCTAGAGGACAGGGGAGAGACGAGCAGTACTTC,CASSPPRGQGRDEQYF
TRBV6-5,.,12,TRBJ2-2,.,TGTGCCAGCAGACAGGGTTCCGGGGAGCTGTTTTTT,CASRQGSGELFF
TRBV7-9,.,13,TRBJ1-1,TRBD1,TGTGCCAGCACCTCCGCAGGGGGTGTTAAAGCTTTCTTT,CASTSAGGVKAFF
TRBV25-1,.,16,TRBJ2-2,TRBD1,TGTGCCAGCAGTCCCCGGACAGGGAAGAACACCGGGGAGCTGTTTTTT,CASSPRTGKNTGELFF
TRBV3-1/TRBV3-2,once,15,TRBJ1-1,TRBD1,TGTGCCAGCAGCCGACCCGCGGACAGGGCCACTGAAGCTTTCTTT,CASSRPADRATEAFF
TRBV5-1,.,13,TRBJ1-3,.,TGCGCCAGCAGCCTCGGCTCTGGAAACACCATATATTTT,CASSLGSGNTIYF
TRBV18,.,15,TRBJ1-1,TRBD1,TGTGCCAGCTCACCAGTCCAGGGGGAGAACACTGAAGCTTTCTTT,CASSPVQGENTEAFF
TRBV7-2,few,13,TRBJ1-1,.,TGTGCCAGCAGCCCCACGGGGAACACTGAAGCTTTCTTT,CASSPTGNTEAFF
TRBV27,.,18,TRBJ2-6,TRBD1,TGTGCCAGCAGTCCCACCAGGGGGCTTAGCTCTGGGGCCAACGTCCTGACTTTC,CASSPTRGLSSGANVLTF
TRBV11-3,few,12,TRBJ2-7,.,TGTGCCAGCGAGACAGCTCCCTACGAGCAGTACTTC,CASETAPYEQYF
TRBV29-1,.,13,TRBJ1-4,.,TGCAGCGTTGTGGGGAGGGACGAAGAAAAACTGTTTTTT,CSVVGRDEEKLFF
TRBV9,.,14,TRBJ1-6,TRBD1,TGTGCCAGCAGCCTGGGACAGGGAGGTTCACCCCTCCACTTT,CASSLGQGGSPLHF
TRBV5-1,.,17,TRBJ1-2,.,TGCGCCAGCAGCTTGGGCGCGGGGCAGGGAGCTAACTATGGCTACACCTTC,CASSLGAGQGANYGYTF
TRBV5-8,.,17,TRBJ1-3,.,TGTGCCAGCAGCTTCTTCGGGAAAGCCGACGAAGGAAACACCATATATTTT,CASSFFGKADEGNTIYF
TRBV4-2,.,15,TRBJ2-1,.,TGTGCCAGCAGCCCCCTGGGAGCGGGTAGGAATGAGCAGTTCTTC,CASSPLGAGRNEQFF
TRBV12-5,.,12,TRBJ2-3,.,TGTGCTAGTGGTCCCGCGGCAGATACGCAGTATTTT,CASGPAADTQYF
TRBV7-9,.,14,TRBJ2-3,TRBD1,TGTGCCAGCAGCTTTCAAGGGGGCAGGGATACGCAGTATTTT,CASSFQGGRDTQYF
TRBV9,.,15,TRBJ1-1,TRBD1,TGTGCCAGCAGCGGGGGACAGTCTCGGAACACTGAAGCTTTCTTT,CASSGGQSRNTEAFF
TRBV5-1,.,17,TRBJ2-5,TRBD1,TGCGCCAGCAGCTTGGCCACCGTGACAGGGGCAGGGGAGACCCAGTACTTC,CASSLATVTGAGETQYF
TRBV28,.,14,TRBJ1-2,.,TGTGCCAGCAGCCCTGTCAGGGGCCCCTATGGCTACACCTTC,CASSPVRGPYGYTF
TRBV28,.,16,TRBJ2-3,TRBD1,TGTGCCAGCAGTTTCAGGGACAGGCCCCTCACAGATACGCAGTATTTT,CASSFRDRPLTDTQYF
TRBV7-3,.,15,TRBJ2-2,TRBD2,TGTGCCAGCACTCAGAGCGGGGGGTTCCCCGGGGAGCTGTTTTTT,CASTQSGGFPGELFF
TRBV28,.,15,TRBJ1-5,.,TGTGCCAGCAACCACGGGAGTCATAGCAATCAGCCCCAGCATTTT,CASNHGSHSNQPQHF